Presented here are 3 T cell receptor beta chains from one specimen sequenced in a study of T cell changes during pregnancy in multiple sclerosis. Profiled with immunoSEQ multiplex PCR; TCRdb holds only in-frame clones, not every one. The table includes some 37,000 clones, about 90% detected once. The sample here was CD8+ T cells from peripheral blood mononuclear cells, taken after pregnancy. The receptors here all came from a female donor with multiple sclerosis, enrolled in a pregnancy study.

The chain employs TRBV5-5 and TRBJ2-7; 9 bases line up with TRBD1. This CDR3 has 13 amino acids. CDR1 and CDR2 (germline): SGHKS, YYEKEE (reference sequence). V lost 4 bases, J lost 5 bases, and 4 bases stayed unmatched. DNA for the CDR3: TGTGCCAGCAGCCTTTGGACAGGGGACGAGCAGTACTTC. Its translation is CASSLWTGDEQYF.

This sequence joins TRBV21-1 and TRBJ1-3; the DNA was not compared with TRBD1, the D call given in the table. TRBV21-1 is shown as a pseudogene. The CDR3 is made up of 16 amino acids. The CDR3 is CASSNEPGSSGNTIYF. Here the CDR3 DNA reads TGTGCCAGCAGCAATGAGCCAGGAAGCTCTGGAAACACCATATATTTT.

The V call is TRBV29-1, the J call TRBJ2-3; no reliable D call. Trimming stripped 4 bases from V and 3 bases from J, with 17 bases between. CDR1 is SQVTM, CDR2 ANQGSEA, per germline. This CDR3 is built from 15 residues. The CDR3 loop is CSVGHWRRRTDTQYF. The CDR3 coding sequence is TGCAGCGTTGGGCACTGGAGACGAAGAACAGATACGCAGTATTTT.